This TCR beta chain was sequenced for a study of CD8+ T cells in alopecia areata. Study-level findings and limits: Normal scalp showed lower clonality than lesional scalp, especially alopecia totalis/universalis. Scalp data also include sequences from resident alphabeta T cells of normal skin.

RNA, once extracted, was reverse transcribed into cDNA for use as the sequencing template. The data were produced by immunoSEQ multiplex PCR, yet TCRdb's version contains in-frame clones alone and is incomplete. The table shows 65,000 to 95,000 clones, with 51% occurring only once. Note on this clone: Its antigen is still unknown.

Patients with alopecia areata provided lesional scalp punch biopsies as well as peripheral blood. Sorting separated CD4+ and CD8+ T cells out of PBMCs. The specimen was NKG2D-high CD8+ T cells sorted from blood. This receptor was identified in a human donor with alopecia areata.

CDR3 nucleotides: TGCAGCGTTGGAGGGGCGCGGGGCCAAATCTACACAGATACGCAGTATTTT. Protein: CSVGGARGQIYTDTQYF. The V and J genes are TRBV29-1 and TRBJ2-3, with D perhaps matching TRBD2 (6 bases). Germline loops: CDR1 SQVTM, CDR2 ANQGSEA. This CDR3 has 17 amino acids. The V and J ends lost 4 bases and 2 bases respectively, with 22 bases between them.